Sequencing of this TCR beta chain was carried out in a study of blood T cell repertoires in COVID-19. For the study at large: Acute and convalescent COVID-19 samples came from the United States, Italy and Spain. T cells, B-cell-depleted T cells, or PBMCs provided the cDNA or gDNA that served as material.

Original processing notes: Amplification with reference gene primers provided the estimates of nucleated cell counts. Data came from immunoSEQ multiplex PCR; TCRdb stores just in-frame clones and leaves some out. V and J calls and clone size are as listed in that table; D and trimming were resolved from the DNA. The repertoire holds around 230,000 clones, with approximately 83% as singletons. V was cut by 4 bases and J by 3 bases, with 10 bases left in between. From germline, CDR1 is KGHSH and CDR2 LQKENI. CDR3 length equals 13 residues. Only one count was recorded for this clone. This chain joins TRBV18 and TRBJ2-7; the D gene is possibly TRBD1 (6 bases). The sample consisted of peripheral blood. The TCR comes from a woman between 40 and 55 years old with active or convalescent COVID-19. The CDR3 DNA reads TGTGCCAGCTCACTTTCGACAGGCTACGAGCAGTACTTC. This translates into CASSLSTGYEQYF.